The 12 T cell receptor beta chains presented below share a single source sample, sequenced in a study of PD-1 blockade in classical Hodgkin lymphoma (dated by TCRdb to the early 2020s). Reading the label with the study, this specimen's time point is: cycle 1 day 1 (C1D1), immediately before nivolumab initiation. Every trial patient had relapsed after autologous stem cell transplantation, and cohorts A, B and C differed in prior brentuximab vedotin exposure. Receptor amplification or capture employed the immunoSEQ multiplex PCR assay. Drawn from immuneACCESS, this table holds only the in-frame rearrangements with V and J called that TCRdb kept. Clones are partly lost; checked studies trace under half to an unresolved V gene and leave the rest unexplained. The sample yields about 97,000 clones; roughly 88% were counted once. The ten largest clones add up to 12% of the sample. The source material was peripheral blood mononuclear cells (PBMCs), sampled at baseline. The receptors shown here come from a human donor with classical Hodgkin lymphoma.

V and J are TRBV7-6 and TRBJ2-3, with D maybe TRBD2 (5 bases). With 5 bases removed from V and 4 bases from J, the gap between germline ends came to 13 bases. CDR1 is SGHVS, CDR2 FNYEAQ, per germline. CDR3 size: 14 residues. This CDR3 reads CASSAGAAPDTQYF. The CDR3 DNA follows: TGTGCCAGCAGCGCGGGCGCAGCCCCAGATACGCAGTATTTT.

This clone is categorized as medium-sized. Different DNA sequences within this sample yield the same CDR3. The J gene is TRBJ2-7, the V gene TRBV11-2; D possibly corresponds to TRBD2 (5 bases). Deletions cut 5 bases from V and 4 bases from J, with 6 bases between. Germline-derived CDR1 and CDR2 are SGHAT and FQNNGV. The CDR3 sequence is 11 residues long. CDR3 bases: TGTGCCAGCAGCCGCGGGTACGAGCAGTACTTC. It specifies CASSRGYEQYF.

The chain employs TRBV10-3 and TRBJ1-3; D not certain. The germline gives CDR1 ENHRY, CDR2 SYGVKD. The CDR3 runs 15 residues. The V and J ends lost 0 bases and 5 bases respectively, with 11 bases between them. The CDR3 nucleotides are TGTGCCATCAGTGAGTCAGCGGCCTTAAGAAACACCATATATTTT. Translating gives CAISESAALRNTIYF.

J is TRBJ2-7 and V is TRBV7-2; D ambiguous. V was trimmed by 3 bases and J by 3 bases, leaving 9 bases between them. The CDR3 is made up of 13 amino acids. In germline, CDR1 is SGHTA, CDR2 FQGNSA. The CDR3: CASSFTISYEQYF. DNA for the CDR3: TGTGCCAGCAGCTTCACAATAAGCTACGAGCAGTACTTC.

The CDR3 loop is CASSQGRDSPLHF. Written as DNA, the CDR3 is TGCGCCAGCAGCCAAGGCAGGGACTCACCCCTCCACTTT. The gene calls are TRBV4-3 and TRBJ1-6; possible D gene TRBD1, 5 bases. In germline, CDR1 is LGHNA, CDR2 YSLEER. V lost 1 base and J 10 bases, leaving 8 bases between the germline ends. The CDR3 contains 13 residues.

V is TRBV27 and J is TRBJ2-5, with D unclear. Germline CDR1 MNHEY, CDR2 SMNVEV (reference sequence). Trimming left V 8 bases short and J 2 bases short, with 15 bases between. The CDR3 has 14 amino acids. CDR3 nucleotide sequence: TGTGCCAGCGCTATGGGTGACGGACAAGAGACCCAGTACTTC. Residues: CASAMGDGQETQYF.

Remarks on this clone: This clone may be a read error of a much larger clone one base away. The J gene is TRBJ1-3, the V gene TRBV6-6; 8 bases align to TRBD1. The CDR3 loop spans 14 amino acids. V was pared by 5 bases and J by 0 bases, with 0 bases of the junction left unmatched. Germline V lookup: CDR1 MNHNY, CDR2 SVGAGI (reference sequence). The CDR3 region has the DNA TGTGCCAGCAGTACAGGGGGCTCTGGAAACACCATATATTTT. Translated, it gives CASSTGGSGNTIYF.

This clone was found a few times. This rearrangement joins TRBV12-5 to TRBJ1-1, with unresolved D. In germline, CDR1 is LGHNT, CDR2 FRNRAP. The V end was cut by 6 bases, the J end by 11 bases, with 13 bases between. CDR3 size: 11 residues. In nucleotides, the CDR3 is TGTGCTAGTGGACAAGGTAGCGGGGCTTTCTTT. Translation gives CASGQGSGAFF. Drawing the rest from reference TRBV12-5 and TRBJ1-1, the complete variable domain is DARVTQTPRHKVTEMGQEVTMRCQPILGHNTVFWYRQTMMQGLELLAYFRNRAPLDDSGMPKDRFSAEMPDATLATLKIQPSEPRDSAVYFCASGQGSGAFFGQGTRLTVV.

The chain has TRBV7-8 and TRBJ2-1; D perhaps matches TRBD2 (6 bases). CDR1 is SGHVS, CDR2 FQNEAQ, per germline. The V and J ends lost 8 bases and 0 bases respectively, with 20 bases between them. The CDR3 runs 17 residues. The CDR3 coding sequence is TGTGCCAGCCGCGCGCCGGGACTCACAAGCTCCTACAATGAGCAGTTCTTC. Protein sequence: CASRAPGLTSSYNEQFF.

This chain connects TRBV4-2 to TRBJ2-5, with 7 bases aligning to TRBD2. The CDR3 runs 15 residues. The germline CDR1 and CDR2 sequences are LGHNA and YNFKEQ. Germline trimming cut 1 base from V and 4 bases from J; bases unmatched to any gene: 6. CDR3 amino acids: CASSQAPLAGETQYF. CDR3 bases: TGTGCCAGCAGCCAAGCCCCTTTAGCGGGAGAGACCCAGTACTTC.

This chain uses TRBV5-4 with TRBJ2-7; D ambiguous. This CDR3 has 14 amino acids. The germline V gene encodes CDR1 SGHNT and CDR2 YYREEE (reference sequence). Trimming removed 2 bases at V and 1 base at J, with 10 bases between. The CDR3, as DNA: TGTGCCAGCAGCTTTGAAGGGCTGTCCTACGAGCAGTACTTC. This translates into CASSFEGLSYEQYF.

J is TRBJ1-1 and V is TRBV29-1, with D hard to call. The CDR3 consists of 11 residues. Looked up from germline, CDR1 is SQVTM and CDR2 is ANQGSEA. The ends were cut back, 7 bases at V and 1 base at J, with 7 bases in the middle. In DNA, the CDR3 is TGCAGCGGAGGAGAGAACACTGAAGCTTTCTTT. It translates to CSGGENTEAFF. The variable domain in full, with the rest retrieved from reference TRBV29-1 and TRBJ1-1, is SAVISQKPSRDICQRGTSLTIQCQVDSQVTMMFWYRQQPGQSLTLIATANQGSEATYESGFVIDKFPISRPNLTFSTLTVSNMSPEDSSIYLCSGGENTEAFFGQGTRLTVV.